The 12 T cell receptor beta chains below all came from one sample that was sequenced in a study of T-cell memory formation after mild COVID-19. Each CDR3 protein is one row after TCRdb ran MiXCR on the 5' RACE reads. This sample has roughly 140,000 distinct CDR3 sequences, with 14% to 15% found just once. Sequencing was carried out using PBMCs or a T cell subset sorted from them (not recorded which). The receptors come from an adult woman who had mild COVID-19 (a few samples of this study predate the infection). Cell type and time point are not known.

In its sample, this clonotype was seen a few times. Here the CDR3 DNA reads TGCAGTGCTAGCGACGGACTAGCGGGAGGGCCGGGGTACGAGCAGTACTTC. Protein product: CSASDGLAGGPGYEQYF. This chain connects TRBV20-1 to TRBJ2-7; 15 bases align to TRBD2. Trimming took 3 bases from V and 4 from J; bases not matched to a gene: 10. Germline V gene sequence: CDR1 DFQATT, CDR2 SNEGSKA (reference sequence). CDR3 size: 17 residues.

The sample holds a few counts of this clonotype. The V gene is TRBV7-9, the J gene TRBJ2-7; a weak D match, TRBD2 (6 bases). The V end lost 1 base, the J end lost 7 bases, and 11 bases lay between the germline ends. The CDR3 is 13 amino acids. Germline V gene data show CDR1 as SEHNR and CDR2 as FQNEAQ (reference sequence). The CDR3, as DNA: TGTGCCAGCAGCTTAGGCGGGGTTGCTGAGCAGTACTTC. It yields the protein CASSLGGVAEQYF.

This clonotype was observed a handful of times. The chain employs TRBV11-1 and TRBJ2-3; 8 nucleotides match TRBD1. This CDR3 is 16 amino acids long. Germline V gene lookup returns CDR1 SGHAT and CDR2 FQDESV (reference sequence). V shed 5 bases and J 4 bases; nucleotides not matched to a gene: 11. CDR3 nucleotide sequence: TGTGCCAGCAGCGCCCAGGGACAGGCAGGCCCAGATACGCAGTATTTT. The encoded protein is CASSAQGQAGPDTQYF.

In DNA, the CDR3 is TGTGCCAGCAGCGGAGGGACAGCCACCGGGGAGCTGTTTTTT. Translating gives CASSGGTATGELFF. V gene TRBV9 combines with J gene TRBJ2-2; 7 nucleotides agree with TRBD1. Germline V gives CDR1 SGDLS, CDR2 YYNGEE. V shed 3 bases, J shed 4 bases, and the junction held 3 bases outside the gene matches. The CDR3 is made up of 14 amino acids.

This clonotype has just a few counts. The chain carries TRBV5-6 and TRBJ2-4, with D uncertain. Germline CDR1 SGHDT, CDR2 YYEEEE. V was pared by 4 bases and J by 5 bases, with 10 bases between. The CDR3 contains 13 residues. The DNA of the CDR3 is TGTGCCAGCAGCCACAGAGACCAAAACATTCAGTACTTC. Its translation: CASSHRDQNIQYF.

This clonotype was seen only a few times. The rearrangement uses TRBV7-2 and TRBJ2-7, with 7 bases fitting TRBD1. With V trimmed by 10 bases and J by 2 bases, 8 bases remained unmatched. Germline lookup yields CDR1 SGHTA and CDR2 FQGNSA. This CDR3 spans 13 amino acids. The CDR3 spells CATATGSTYEQYF. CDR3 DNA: TGTGCCACCGCGACAGGGTCCACCTACGAGCAGTACTTC.

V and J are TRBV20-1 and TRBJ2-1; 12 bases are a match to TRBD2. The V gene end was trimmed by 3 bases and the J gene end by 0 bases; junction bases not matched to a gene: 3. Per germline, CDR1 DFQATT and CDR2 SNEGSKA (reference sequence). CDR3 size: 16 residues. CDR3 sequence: CSASGLAGSSYNEQFF. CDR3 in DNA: TGCAGTGCTAGTGGACTAGCGGGGAGCTCCTACAATGAGCAGTTCTTC.

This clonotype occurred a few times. The CDR3 reads CASSLRDRGSFF. In nucleotides, the CDR3 is TGTGCCAGCAGTTTAAGGGACAGGGGTTCTTTCTTT. The chain combines TRBV12-3 or TRBV12-4 with TRBJ1-1; TRBD1 matches 10 bases. This CDR3 spans 12 amino acids. J lost 12 bases, V lost 2 bases, and 3 bases had no gene match.

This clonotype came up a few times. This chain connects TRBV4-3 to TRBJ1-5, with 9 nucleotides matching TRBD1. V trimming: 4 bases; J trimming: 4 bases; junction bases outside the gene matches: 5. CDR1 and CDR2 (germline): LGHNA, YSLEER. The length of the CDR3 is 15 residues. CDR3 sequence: CASSPGTGSNQPQHF. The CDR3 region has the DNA TGCGCCAGCAGCCCCGGGACAGGGAGTAATCAGCCCCAGCATTTT.

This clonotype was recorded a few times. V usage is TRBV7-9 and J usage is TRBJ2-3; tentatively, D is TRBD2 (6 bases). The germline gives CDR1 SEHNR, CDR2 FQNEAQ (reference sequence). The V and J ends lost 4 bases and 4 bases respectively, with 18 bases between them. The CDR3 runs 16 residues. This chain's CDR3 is CASSSSQAGRADTQYF. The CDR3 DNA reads TGTGCCAGCAGCTCGTCCCAGGCGGGAAGGGCAGATACGCAGTATTTT.

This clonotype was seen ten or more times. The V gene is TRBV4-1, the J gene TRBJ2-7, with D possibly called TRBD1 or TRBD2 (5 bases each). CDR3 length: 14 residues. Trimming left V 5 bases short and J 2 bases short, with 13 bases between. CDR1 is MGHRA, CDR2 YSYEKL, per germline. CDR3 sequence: CASSFREKAYEQYF. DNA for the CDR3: TGCGCCAGCAGCTTCAGGGAGAAGGCCTACGAGCAGTACTTC.

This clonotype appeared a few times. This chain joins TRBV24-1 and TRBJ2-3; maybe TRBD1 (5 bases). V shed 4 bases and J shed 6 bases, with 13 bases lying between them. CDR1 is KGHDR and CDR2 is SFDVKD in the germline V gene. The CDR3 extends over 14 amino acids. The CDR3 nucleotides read TGTGCCACCAGTGAGGACACCCGGTCGGATACGCAGTATTTT. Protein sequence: CATSEDTRSDTQYF.